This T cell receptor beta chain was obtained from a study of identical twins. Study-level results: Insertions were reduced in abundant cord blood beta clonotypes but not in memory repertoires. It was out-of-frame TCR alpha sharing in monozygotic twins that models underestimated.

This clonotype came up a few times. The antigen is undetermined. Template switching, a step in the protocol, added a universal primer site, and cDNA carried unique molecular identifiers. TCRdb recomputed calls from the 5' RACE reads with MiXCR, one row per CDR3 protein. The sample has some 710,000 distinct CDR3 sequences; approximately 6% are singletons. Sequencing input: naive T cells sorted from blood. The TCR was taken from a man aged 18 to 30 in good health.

CDR3 sequence: CASSETGRYGYTF. CDR3 bases: TGTGCCAGCAGTGAAACGGGGAGGTATGGCTACACCTTC. V usage is TRBV6-1 and J usage is TRBJ1-2; D gene uncertain. This CDR3 is built from 13 residues. V lost 2 bases to trimming and J lost 5 bases, with 9 bases between them. Germline V gene sequence: CDR1 MNHNS, CDR2 SASEGT.